This T cell receptor beta chain is drawn from a study of T cells in Graves' hyperthyroidism and ophthalmopathy. Findings and limits, study-wide: Ophthalmopathy, which appeared later, was predicted by the model a median around 6 months before onset. A 13 V-J model separated ophthalmopathy from stable hyperthyroidism.

Authors of the study amplified TCR beta CDR3 regions from RNA transcripts. In the first-round RT-PCR of the TCR CDR3, the HTBI primer set was used. TCRdb processed the multiplex PCR reads anew with MiXCR; each CDR3 protein has one entry. The data contain about 480,000 distinct CDR3 sequences, around an eighth of them singletons. This clonotype was observed at least ten times. Its antigen remains unidentified. Sample: blood. The TCR comes from a young woman with Graves' hyperthyroidism.

CDR3 DNA: TGTGCCAGCAGCCCGGACTGGCAAGAGACCCAGTACTTC. Its translation is CASSPDWQETQYF. The chain combines TRBV12-3 or TRBV12-4 with TRBJ2-5; weak D call: TRBD2 (5 bases). The CDR3 contains 13 residues. V dropped 6 bases and J dropped 2 bases, with 10 bases sitting between them.